Here is one TCR beta chain with its context. Its binding antigen is unknown. The input lacks base qualities; no much larger clone sits a single base away. The library was obtained by 5' RACE. The sequencer was an Illumina HiSeq 2500. A second roughly 7 to 11 cycle PCR used a sample-barcoded 5' primer and a J-beta primer mix. A unique molecular identifier was introduced onto each TCR beta cDNA molecule by a template-switch 5' adaptor carrying 12 random nucleotides. At least 2.5 million CDR3-containing paired-end reads were obtained from each sample. All of the RNA was converted into first-strand cDNA using the Mint cDNA synthesis kit, with a TRBC-specific oligonucleotide serving as the primer. Following uracil-DNA glycosylase treatment, all cDNA underwent a first 18-cycle PCR with the universal primers M1SS and BC2_uni_R. The original pipeline was this. Normalization of each sample was performed by random selection of 1 million high-quality reads, each carrying a distinct molecular identifier. Reads sharing molecular identifiers were discarded rather than binned into consensus sequences. MiTCR, with a Q25 quality threshold and the strictest error-elimination algorithm, was used for CDR3 identification, clonotype clustering and error correction. A nonparametric unseen species model with Euler transformation was used to estimate lower-bound total TCR beta diversity. TCRdb itself trimmed the public reads at Q25 with fastp, ran MiXCR and retained productive beta chains. Rows with one shared CDR3 protein collapse into an entry with the most common genes and DNA. It is TCRdb's table, rather than the study itself, that gives the V and J calls and clone size. The sample data list around 1,500,000 distinct CDR3 sequences, and under 30% of these were observed just once. 7.7% of the sample belongs to the ten largest clones.

Per the germline V gene, SGHDT is the CDR1 and YYEEEE is the CDR2. The CDR3 measures 12 amino acids from cysteine to phenylalanine. The DNA shown is the 36-base CDR3, in frame from base 1. V and J lose 4 bases and 7 bases, and a span of 11 bases separates them. The donors were under 40 Caucasian individuals from Russia, aged about 6 to 95 years, who were systemically healthy. Each donor gave around 9.5 milliliters of peripheral blood, collected into EDTA-treated Vacutainer tubes. Ficoll-Paque density-gradient centrifugation was used to isolate PBMCs, with at least 7 million per sample. Trizol reagent was used to extract total RNA from the PBMCs, yielding at least 5.5 micrograms per sample. For every donor, an aliquot of PBMCs went through flow cytometry to measure the percentages of naive CD45RAhigh/CD27high T cells. The source of the sample is a study of blood T cells in healthy people across ages (dated by TCRdb to about 2015). About the study as a whole: In model experiments, template switching captured about one uniquely barcoded TCR beta cDNA molecule for every two T cells. Two additional independent replicas of 1 million unique cDNA reads from the same blood draw were analyzed for two donors (one aged 18 to 30 and one aged 80 or older). The study measured age-related changes in TCR beta repertoire diversity using deep sequencing normalized with unique cDNA molecular identifiers. To avoid experimental bias, donors of different ages were spread randomly across the sequencing lanes. The donors were split into four age groups: young (average about 16 years), middle-aged (nearly 40), aged (roughly 68) and long-lived (approximately 80).

Study-wide conclusions, independent of this receptor: As age increased, observed TCR beta diversity per million T cells dropped in a roughly linear way, and a significant reduction was already evident by age about 36. There was a strong correlation between observed TCR beta diversity and the percentage of naive T cells measured by flow cytometry. Because the CMV infection status of the donors was unknown, age-related changes in expanded clonotypes may potentially have been confounded. Estimates of total diversity from one million sequenced T cells were regarded as lower bounds and underestimates. The long-lived group showed more naive CD4+ T cells, fewer expanded clones and increased TCR diversity than the aged group, suggesting age selection. Bulk unsorted PBMC profiling prevented conclusive comparison of naive and antigen-experienced compartments.

The rearranged chain carries TRBV5-6 and TRBJ1-1; the D gene lacks a confident call. The TCR was taken from a woman in her 30s in good health. The sequencing input was blood. The DNA reads TGTGCCAGCAGCCTGGCACTCCGTGAAGCTTTCTTT. Its protein reads: CASSLALREAFF.